The 4 T cell receptor beta chains listed next were all sequenced from one sample in a study of shared clonotypes between healthy human individuals. The naive CD8 population came from CD45RO-negative cells selected for CCR7, without terminally differentiated effector memory CD45RA+ cells. Profiled with immunoSEQ multiplex PCR; TCRdb holds only in-frame clones, not every one. The sample has just over 2,000,000 clones, about 95% seen once. The sequenced sample was naive CD8+ T cells sorted from blood. The receptor source for this set is a man aged 18 to 29 in good health.

The chain employs TRBV2 and TRBJ2-1; D may be TRBD1 or TRBD2 (6 bases each). Germline loops: CDR1 SNHLY, CDR2 FYNNEI. Trimming shortened V by 6 bases and J by 0 bases, and 12 bases separated the two germline ends. This CDR3 is 15 amino acids long. CDR3 nucleotide sequence: TGTGCCAGCAGAGGAGGGGGGAGCTCCTACAATGAGCAGTTCTTC. This gives the protein CASRGGGSSYNEQFF. The full variable domain, completed using reference TRBV2 and TRBJ2-1, is EPEVTQTPSHQVTQMGQEVILRCVPISNHLYFYWYRQILGQKVEFLVSFYNNEISEKSEIFDDQFSVERPDGSNFTLKIRSTKLEDSAMYFCASRGGGSSYNEQFFGPGTRLTVL.

Notes on this clone: The sample contains more than one DNA sequence encoding this CDR3. For the CDR3, the DNA is TGCGCCAGCAGCCAAGTATGGACAGGGGGCGGGGAGACCCAGTACTTC. It specifies CASSQVWTGGGETQYF. The chain joins TRBV4-1 to TRBJ2-5, with TRBD1 matching over 11 bases. After removal of 1 base from V and 5 bases from J, the junction contained 6 bases not matched to a gene. Germline-derived CDR1 and CDR2 are MGHRA and YSYEKL. This CDR3 has 16 amino acids.

This sequence joins TRBV2 and TRBJ2-7, with D perhaps matching TRBD1 (6 bases). Trimming took off 6 bases at V and 5 bases at J, with 29 bases between the two ends. The CDR3 is 18 residues long. The germline gives CDR1 SNHLY, CDR2 FYNNEI. The CDR3: CASSPNRETVRGFDEQYF. CDR3 DNA: TGTGCCAGCAGCCCAAATAGGGAAACAGTCAGGGGATTCGACGAGCAGTACTTC.

The V and J genes are TRBV19 and TRBJ2-3; 9 bases align to TRBD1. With V trimmed by 8 bases and J by 3 bases, 6 bases remained unmatched. The CDR3 consists of 14 residues. Germline CDR1 is LNHDA and CDR2 is SQIVND (reference sequence). The CDR3 region is CASRDRESTDTQYF. In DNA form, the CDR3 reads TGTGCCAGTCGGGACAGGGAGTCGACAGATACGCAGTATTTT.